The source of this T cell receptor beta chain is a study of identifying expanded T cells in peripheral blood. General study results and limits: Roughly two-week clone count variance significantly increased as total template count grew. Technical replicates showed about 1.2 changed clones; two weeks roughly 16; four weeks 19.

During the collection period, no donor immune events like infections were recorded. Germline V lookup: CDR1 MNHNS, CDR2 SASEGT. CDR3 size: 18 residues. V was clipped by 3 bases and J by 6 bases; unmatched bases: 11. The assay was immunoSEQ multiplex PCR, and TCRdb's table has in-frame clones only and misses some. The sample lists about 91,000 clones, approximately 88% occurring once. This clone was counted at least ten times. Its antigen is as yet unknown. This clonotype was obtained from a person aged 18 to 70 in good health. The sample taken for sequencing was blood. The chain uses TRBV6-1 and TRBJ1-6, with 10 bases aligning to TRBD1. The CDR3 is CASSEPPGQGFPNSPLHF. The CDR3 nucleotides read TGTGCCAGCAGTGAGCCGCCGGGACAGGGGTTTCCTAATTCACCCCTCCACTTT.